A selection of T cell receptor beta chains follows, all from one sample in a study of blood T cell repertoires in COVID-19. Data came from immunoSEQ multiplex PCR; TCRdb stores just in-frame clones and leaves some out. The data show hundreds of thousands of clones, with approximately 88% seen just once and 4% to 6% held by the top ten. Sequencing used PBMCs or T cells enriched from blood (not recorded which). The origin of the receptors is a man in his fifties or sixties who had recovered from COVID-19. CDR3s include the opening cysteine and the closing phenylalanine or tryptophan. Each record gives: J gene, V gene, CDR3 protein.

TRBJ2-5	TRBV18	CASSPDVLAGEVETQYF
TRBJ1-2	TRBV10-2	CASKDRDGGYTF
TRBJ2-5	TRBV5-1	CASSFLQETQYF
TRBJ1-1	TRBV7-3	CASSLKAGSNTEAFF
TRBJ1-1	TRBV6-5	CASSWEGYNTEAFF
TRBJ2-1	TRBV7-9	CASSSTGGSGRAMNEQFF
TRBJ1-2	TRBV28	CASFRTGTYGYTF
TRBJ2-2	TRBV19	CASRLTGGTGELFF
TRBJ1-4	TRBV4-1	CASSQDVIPGQGKLFF
TRBJ2-7	TRBV9	CASSVGQGAHEQYF
TRBJ2-7	TRBV28	CASTPRTGVYEQYF
TRBJ2-2	TRBV3-1/TRBV3-2	CASSRVPGSTRQNTGELFF
TRBJ1-3	TRBV5-4	CASSLAYSSGNTIYF
TRBJ2-1	TRBV19	CASSRQGGDEQFF
TRBJ1-4	TRBV4-3	CASSHRQLHNEKLFF
TRBJ2-2	TRBV6-2/TRBV6-3	CASSLQGADTGELFF
TRBJ2-1	TRBV28	CASSSLSYNEQFF
TRBJ1-4	TRBV9	CASSATIATNEKLFF
TRBJ1-1	TRBV27	CASSLSGTGRYVNTEAFF
TRBJ1-1	TRBV7-2	CASSYRTVTEAFF
TRBJ2-2	TRBV6-5	CASTLATTNTGELFF
TRBJ2-6	TRBV4-2	CASSQGQGSSGANVLTF
TRBJ2-5	TRBV21-1	CASSNPGTSGRAQETQYF
TRBJ2-7	TRBV28	CASSLGGRPKYEQYF
TRBJ2-2	TRBV2	CASNLQGYGELFF
TRBJ2-5	TRBV5-1	CASSPGLAAIQETQYF
TRBJ1-2	TRBV30	CAWSPKASQGIYGYTF
TRBJ1-1	TRBV10-1	CASSESGTGNTEAFF
TRBJ2-2	TRBV18	CASSPGLENGELFF
TRBJ1-3	TRBV5-6	CASSRGQGAGNTIYF
TRBJ2-1	TRBV18	CASSSLSLAGAANEQFF
TRBJ1-1	TRBV7-2	CASSQDRNTEAFF
TRBJ2-1	TRBV2	CASNFDNEQFF
TRBJ2-7	TRBV4-2	CASSPGTSDSYEQYF
TRBJ1-2	TRBV7-9	CASSAGQGYGYTF
TRBJ2-3	TRBV7-2	CASSLALEWRALHTDTQYF
TRBJ2-1	TRBV7-2	CASRETSGSAYNEQFF
TRBJ1-1	TRBV19	CASSMLGEYTEAFF
TRBJ2-2	TRBV2	CASNRAGGSGELFF
TRBJ2-7	TRBV9	CASSLRGTGGSEQYF
TRBJ1-5	TRBV6-5	CASSPGQVKPQHF
TRBJ2-7	TRBV19	CASSIGQRFSYEQYF
TRBJ2-1	TRBV9	CASSSGQGSYNEQFF
TRBJ1-5	TRBV5-8	CASSLYRGLDQPQHF
TRBJ1-4	TRBV3-1/TRBV3-2	CASSLDRGLYEKLFF
TRBJ2-4	TRBV9	CASSGLGKNIQYF
TRBJ1-6	TRBV6-6	CASSYSRQIYNSPLHF
TRBJ1-5	TRBV28	CASSSPGQGISNQPQHF
TRBJ1-2	TRBV7-9	CASSSWDSKGYTF
TRBJ2-5	TRBV29-1	CSVSSGSGSETQYF
TRBJ2-5	TRBV4-1	CASSRLLAETQYF
TRBJ2-7	TRBV7-9	CASSLDTGGDEQYF
TRBJ1-3	TRBV9	CASSLDSNSGNTIYF
TRBJ2-1	TRBV18	CASSNGTSGRNEQFF
TRBJ2-7	TRBV4-2	CASSQGWGTGTSAFEQYF